The 23 T cell receptor beta chains listed next were all sequenced from one sample in a study of PD-L1 blockade in urothelial cancer. Generated by immunoSEQ multiplex PCR, the TCRdb table keeps only in-frame clones and is missing some. The top ten clones hold around 2.9% of a sample with under 30,000 clones, roughly nine tenths of them seen once. Sequencing was performed on PBMCs, taken around atezolizumab (anti-PD-L1) treatment. These TCRs come from a man aged 45-60 years with urothelial cancer.

This clone was found once. The chain recombines TRBV5-1 with TRBJ2-5, with D possibly matching TRBD1 (6 bases). This CDR3 has 15 amino acids. In germline, CDR1 is SGHRS, CDR2 YFSETQ. The V end was cut by 0 bases, the J end by 5 bases, with 14 bases between. The CDR3 DNA sequence: TGCGCCAGCAGCTTGGATGGGGGCGCGTCGGAGACCCAGTACTTC. The encoded protein is CASSLDGGASETQYF.

The J gene is TRBJ1-5, the V gene TRBV30; D possibly corresponds to TRBD1 (6 bases). This CDR3 contains 13 residues. With 1 base removed from V and 2 bases from J, the gap between germline ends came to 6 bases. CDR1 and CDR2 from the germline V gene are GTSNPN and SVGIG (reference sequence). CDR3 DNA sequence: TGTGCCTGGAGTGAGGGGGGCAATCAGCCCCAGCATTTT. Translation gives CAWSEGGNQPQHF.

The V call is TRBV5-1, the J call TRBJ2-2; TRBD2 matches 7 bases. CDR3 size: 16 residues. Per the germline V gene, CDR1 is SGHRS and CDR2 is YFSETQ. Germline trimming cut 0 bases from V and 6 bases from J; bases unmatched to any gene: 8. CDR3 coding DNA: TGCGCCAGCAGCTTGGGACCCGGACTAGGGGCCGGGGAGCTGTTTTTT. It translates to CASSLGPGLGAGELFF.

The sample holds a few counts of this clone. The rearrangement joins TRBV29-1 to TRBJ1-1; perhaps TRBD1 as D (6 bases). The CDR3 extends over 14 amino acids. Per germline, CDR1 SQVTM and CDR2 ANQGSEA. V was cut by 5 bases and J by 1 base, with 14 bases left in between. The CDR3 sequence: CSVRRTDANTEAFF. In DNA, the CDR3 is TGCAGCGTTCGACGGACAGATGCGAACACTGAAGCTTTCTTT. The full variable domain, completed using reference TRBV29-1 and TRBJ1-1, is SAVISQKPSRDICQRGTSLTIQCQVDSQVTMMFWYRQQPGQSLTLIATANQGSEATYESGFVIDKFPISRPNLTFSTLTVSNMSPEDSSIYLCSVRRTDANTEAFFGQGTRLTVV.

The CDR3 nucleotides are TGTGCCAGCAGCTTCGGCAGGGGGATCAGGTCTGAAGCTTTCTTT. This sequence encodes CASSFGRGIRSEAFF. The chain recombines TRBV9 with TRBJ1-1, with 7 positions matching TRBD1. Germline values: CDR1 SGDLS, CDR2 YYNGEE. The CDR3 contains 15 residues. V dropped 4 bases and J dropped 6; count of bases not matched to a gene: 12.

This clone was picked up one time. This chain joins TRBV21-1 and TRBJ1-5; TRBD1 reflects the table's D call only, with no check against the DNA. TRBV21-1 is described as a pseudogene. The CDR3 totals 17 residues. Here the CDR3 reads CASSKVDTGTDNQPQHF. CDR3 DNA: TGTGCCAGCAGCAAAGTGGACACCGGGACAGATAATCAGCCCCAGCATTTT.

J is TRBJ2-1 and V is TRBV6-1; 7 bases line up with TRBD1. Losses at the gene ends were 2 bases for V and 9 bases for J; bases not matched to a gene: 13. Germline V CDR1 and CDR2: MNHNS, SASEGT. The CDR3 is 16 amino acids. The CDR3 is CASSESRDRVFVEQFF. CDR3 bases: TGTGCCAGCAGTGAAAGTCGTGACAGGGTTTTCGTTGAGCAGTTCTTC.

The V call is TRBV6-5, the J call TRBJ2-6, with a weak D call TRBD1 (5 bases). Trimming removed 6 bases at V and 3 bases at J, with 12 bases between. Germline-derived CDR1 and CDR2 are MNHEY and SVGAGI. The CDR3 totals 15 residues. The CDR3 spells CASSTWGSGANVLTF. CDR3 coding DNA: TGTGCCAGCAGCACCTGGGGCAGTGGGGCCAACGTCCTGACTTTC.

The genes are TRBV7-3 and TRBJ2-2; 9 bases are a match to TRBD1. CDR3 length: 14 residues. Germline CDR1 SGHTA, CDR2 FQGTGA. V was clipped by 4 bases and J by 6 bases; unmatched bases: 3. CDR3 residues: CASSSDRGPGELFF. The CDR3 nucleotides are TGTGCCAGCAGCTCGGACAGGGGTCCCGGGGAGCTGTTTTTT. Filled out from reference TRBV7-3 and TRBJ2-2, the complete variable domain reads GAGVSQTPSNKVTEKGKYVELRCDPISGHTALYWYRQSLGQGPEFLIYFQGTGAADDSGLPNDRFFAVRPEGSVSTLKIQRTERGDSAVYLCASSSDRGPGELFFGEGSRLTVL.

The rearrangement uses TRBV19 and TRBJ2-2; TRBD2 agrees at 8 bases. Germline CDR1 LNHDA, CDR2 SQIVND (reference sequence). The CDR3 is 23 amino acids. J was trimmed by 1 base and V by 3 bases; bases with no gene match: 25. The CDR3 DNA reads TGTGCCAGTAGTATCATTCTAGCCCTTCACCTTTCTAGCGGGCCCTTGAACACCGGGGAGCTGTTTTTT. Protein: CASSIILALHLSSGPLNTGELFF. Full variable domain (rest looked up from reference TRBV19 and TRBJ2-2): DGGITQSPKYLFRKEGQNVTLSCEQNLNHDAMYWYRQDPGQGLRLIYYSQIVNDFQKGDIAEGYSVSREKKESFPLTVTSAQKNPTAFYLCASSIILALHLSSGPLNTGELFFGEGSRLTVL.

The chain joins TRBV5-1 to TRBJ2-2, with 14 nucleotides matching TRBD2. CDR3 length: 16 amino acids. V shed 3 bases and J 5 bases; nucleotides not matched to a gene: 3. Germline V gives CDR1 SGHRS, CDR2 YFSETQ. The CDR3 is CASSSGLAGATGELFF. The CDR3 DNA sequence: TGCGCCAGCAGCTCGGGACTAGCGGGGGCGACCGGGGAGCTGTTTTTT.

This chain uses TRBV2 with TRBJ2-1; 12 bases line up with TRBD2. Germline V lookup: CDR1 SNHLY, CDR2 FYNNEI. The V segment lost 4 bases and the J segment 2 bases; nucleotides outside the gene matches: 3. There are 16 residues in the CDR3. The CDR3 region is CASSAPSGGAYNEQFF. CDR3 DNA sequence: TGTGCCAGCAGTGCCCCTAGCGGGGGGGCCTACAATGAGCAGTTCTTC.

The chain carries TRBV5-4 and TRBJ2-7; D gene uncertain. Trimming left V 0 bases short and J 3 bases short, with 4 bases between. This CDR3 contains 12 residues. Germline values: CDR1 SGHNT, CDR2 YYREEE (reference sequence). The CDR3 reads CASSLDGYEQYF. The DNA for the CDR3 is TGTGCCAGCAGCTTGGACGGCTACGAGCAGTACTTC.

The chain combines TRBV11-2 with TRBJ2-1; 9 bases agree with TRBD2. This CDR3 has 17 amino acids. J lost 1 base, V lost 5 bases, and 9 bases had no gene match. Germline loops: CDR1 SGHAT, CDR2 FQNNGV. The CDR3 region has the DNA TGTGCCAGCAGCCCAATTAGCGGGAGAAAGTCCTACAATGAGCAGTTCTTC. Protein product: CASSPISGRKSYNEQFF.

Only a few counts were recorded for this clone. The chain recombines TRBV5-5 with TRBJ1-5; no reliable D call. The CDR3 is 14 amino acids. Germline V gene lookup returns CDR1 SGHKS and CDR2 YYEKEE (reference sequence). V lost 7 bases to trimming and J lost 4 bases, with 15 bases between them. Here the CDR3 DNA reads TGTGCCAGCGGATCAGCAGGCGGGAATCAGCCCCAGCATTTT. Translating gives CASGSAGGNQPQHF.

The rearrangement uses TRBV27 and TRBJ1-2; D remains ambiguous. The CDR3 loop spans 15 amino acids. Germline V gene data show CDR1 as MNHEY and CDR2 as SMNVEV (reference sequence). Trimming shortened V by 4 bases and J by 2 bases, and 14 bases separated the two germline ends. The CDR3: CASSSFGGINYGYTF. CDR3 DNA sequence: TGTGCCAGCAGTTCCTTTGGAGGAATAAACTATGGCTACACCTTC.

The V gene is TRBV6-1, the J gene TRBJ2-5; D is ambiguous. The CDR3 sequence is 13 residues long. CDR1 MNHNS and CDR2 SASEGT come from the germline V gene. Trimming pared 5 bases from V and 3 bases from J, leaving 10 bases between. CDR3 protein: CASSSGWKETQYF. The DNA of the CDR3 is TGTGCCAGCAGTTCCGGGTGGAAAGAGACCCAGTACTTC.

The chain uses TRBV6-1 and TRBJ2-5; D might be TRBD1 (5 bases). The CDR3 has 15 residues. The V gene lost 1 base and the J gene lost 2 bases, with 11 bases spanning the gap. The V gene's germline CDR1 is MNHNS and CDR2 SASEGT. CDR3 amino acids: CASSEVWTSQETQYF. The CDR3 bases are TGTGCCAGCAGTGAAGTGTGGACATCGCAAGAGACCCAGTACTTC.

The genes are TRBV11-3 and TRBJ2-3; 9 bases align to TRBD1. From germline, CDR1 is SGHNT and CDR2 YENEEA. The V segment lost 5 bases and the J segment 3 bases; nucleotides outside the gene matches: 3. The CDR3 is 14 amino acids. The CDR3 sequence: CASSPTGGTDTQYF. Written as DNA, the CDR3 is TGTGCCAGCAGCCCGACAGGGGGGACAGATACGCAGTATTTT.

The CDR3 sequence is CASSPIRLTETSHEKLFF. The CDR3 region has the DNA TGTGCCAGCTCACCAATTAGGTTAACAGAAACCTCTCATGAAAAACTGTTTTTT. The rearrangement uses TRBV18 and TRBJ1-4; D call uncertain. Trimming removed 2 bases from V and 6 bases from J, with 22 bases in between. Germline assignment: CDR1 KGHSH and CDR2 LQKENI. The CDR3 runs to 18 residues.

This rearrangement joins TRBV6-1 to TRBJ1-5; TRBD1 matches 10 bases. V shed 6 bases and J 4 bases; nucleotides not matched to a gene: 3. This CDR3 is built from 14 residues. In germline, CDR1 is MNHNS, CDR2 SASEGT. CDR3 sequence: CASRPGQGNQPQHF. The CDR3 nucleotides read TGTGCCAGCAGACCGGGACAGGGGAATCAGCCCCAGCATTTT.

This chain uses TRBV28 with TRBJ2-7; 12 bases fit TRBD1. Germline V gene sequence: CDR1 MDHEN, CDR2 SYDVKM. V lost 5 bases, J lost 6 bases, and 8 bases stayed unmatched. The CDR3 runs 15 residues. CDR3 coding DNA: TGTGCCAGCAGTAGAGCCGGGACAGGGGGCGGCGAGCAGTACTTC. It specifies CASSRAGTGGGEQYF.

V usage is TRBV18 and J usage is TRBJ2-2; 8 bases are shared with TRBD2. V was pared by 1 base and J by 5 bases, with 0 bases of the junction left unmatched. The CDR3 loop spans 14 amino acids. CDR1 and CDR2 (germline): KGHSH, LQKENI. CDR3 protein: CASSPLAGTGELFF. The CDR3 DNA sequence: TGTGCCAGCTCACCACTAGCGGGAACCGGGGAGCTGTTTTTT.